The 25 T cell receptor beta chains below come from one sample, sequenced in a study of blood T cell repertoires in COVID-19. The method was immunoSEQ multiplex PCR; TCRdb's version includes in-frame clones alone and lacks a portion of them. The sample shows under 300,000 clones, approximately 90% of them seen only once. Specimen: peripheral blood. The receptors were sampled from a woman between 35 and 50 years old with acute or convalescent COVID-19.

The chain has TRBV11-2 and TRBJ1-1, with TRBD1 matching over 7 bases. V gave up 6 bases and J gave up 2 bases; unmatched junction bases: 9. This CDR3 comprises 15 residues. From germline, CDR1 is SGHAT and CDR2 FQNNGV. CDR3 nucleotides: TGTGCCAGCAGGCCCATACAGGGGAGAAACACTGAAGCTTTCTTT. It is translated as CASRPIQGRNTEAFF.

DNA for the CDR3: TGTGCCAGCAGTGACGTGCAGGGAACCTACAATGAGCAGTTCTTC. The encoded protein is CASSDVQGTYNEQFF. This sequence joins TRBV6-4 and TRBJ2-1; D is perhaps TRBD1 (5 bases). This CDR3 is built from 15 residues. In germline, CDR1 is MRHNA, CDR2 SNTAGT. Trimming stripped 2 bases from V and 2 bases from J, with 10 bases between.

The chain combines TRBV19 with TRBJ1-1; the D is unclear. With 8 bases removed from V and 0 bases from J, the gap between germline ends came to 10 bases. The CDR3 is 13 residues long. CDR1 and CDR2 (germline): LNHDA, SQIVND (reference sequence). The CDR3 bases are TGTGCCAGTGGCGGGTCTCTGAACACTGAAGCTTTCTTT. Translating gives CASGGSLNTEAFF.

The rearrangement links TRBV6-4 to TRBJ1-2; possibly TRBD1 for D (5 bases). Germline loops: CDR1 MRHNA, CDR2 SNTAGT. The V gene lost 2 bases and the J gene lost 10 bases, with 8 bases spanning the gap. The CDR3 sequence is 11 residues long. CDR3 loop: CASSDGRAYTF. The CDR3 DNA reads TGTGCCAGCAGTGACGGCAGGGCCTACACCTTC.

The chain recombines TRBV30 with TRBJ1-1, with D perhaps TRBD1 (5 bases). The CDR3 is made up of 14 amino acids. The V gene's germline CDR1 is GTSNPN and CDR2 SVGIG (reference sequence). V was pared by 3 bases and J by 0 bases, with 11 bases between. CDR3 nucleotides: TGTGCCTGGAGCGCGGGACCCATGAACACTGAAGCTTTCTTT. Translating it yields CAWSAGPMNTEAFF.

This clone came up a few times. The V gene is TRBV4-2, the J gene TRBJ2-2; maybe TRBD1 (6 bases). The CDR3 runs to 14 residues. V was clipped by 1 base and J by 3 bases, with 6 bases between them. Per the germline V gene, CDR1 is LGHNA and CDR2 is YNFKEQ. CDR3 sequence: CASSQGQDTGELFF. Here the CDR3 DNA reads TGTGCCAGCAGCCAAGGACAGGACACCGGGGAGCTGTTTTTT.

The gene calls are TRBV6-5 and TRBJ1-2; possibly TRBD1 for D (5 bases). There are 11 residues in the CDR3. Trimming took 5 bases from V and 8 from J, leaving 9 bases between them. The germline gives CDR1 MNHEY, CDR2 SVGAGI. The CDR3 loop reads CASSPQGGYTF. The CDR3 DNA reads TGTGCCAGCAGTCCCCAGGGAGGCTACACCTTC.

V gene TRBV27 combines with J gene TRBJ1-1, with TRBD1 matching 10 bases. Germline values: CDR1 MNHEY, CDR2 SMNVEV (reference sequence). This CDR3 has 16 amino acids. With V trimmed by 6 bases and J by 5 bases, 12 bases remained unmatched. CDR3: CASRTLAGTGVTEAFF. The CDR3 DNA reads TGTGCCAGCAGGACTCTAGCCGGGACAGGGGTAACTGAAGCTTTCTTT.

The chain uses TRBV5-6 and TRBJ1-4; maybe TRBD1 (6 bases). This CDR3 has 14 residues. Trimming shortened V by 0 bases and J by 8 bases, and 11 bases separated the two germline ends. CDR1 SGHDT and CDR2 YYEEEE come from the germline V gene. The CDR3 nucleotides read TGTGCCAGCAGCTTGGTAGGGGGACGGGAAAAACTGTTTTTT. Translated: CASSLVGGREKLFF.

This clone was counted only a few times. The gene calls are TRBV30 and TRBJ1-5; D perhaps matches TRBD1 (6 bases). Germline CDR1 GTSNPN, CDR2 SVGIG (reference sequence). The CDR3 contains 14 residues. Here the CDR3 reads CALRTAHSNQPQHF. The CDR3 nucleotides read TGTGCTCTGCGGACAGCCCATAGCAATCAGCCCCAGCATTTT.

The rearrangement joins TRBV2 to TRBJ2-5; 11 nucleotides match TRBD2. This CDR3 has 17 amino acids. The germline gives CDR1 SNHLY, CDR2 FYNNEI. Trimming cost V 8 bases and J 1 base; bases outside gene matches: 12. CDR3 amino acids: CASGVWSSGGIQETQYF. CDR3 DNA: TGTGCCAGCGGCGTGTGGTCTAGCGGGGGGATCCAAGAGACCCAGTACTTC.

This chain connects TRBV12-3 or TRBV12-4 to TRBJ1-2, with 8 bases lining up with TRBD1. The CDR3 is 12 amino acids. The V segment lost 4 bases and the J segment 6 bases; nucleotides outside the gene matches: 1. This CDR3 is CASSSRGHGYTF. DNA of the CDR3: TGTGCCAGCAGTTCCAGGGGGCATGGCTACACCTTC.

This rearrangement joins TRBV6-1 to TRBJ1-6; 7 nucleotides line up with TRBD1. This CDR3 comprises 17 residues. J was trimmed by 7 bases and V by 3 bases; bases with no gene match: 12. CDR1 is MNHNS, CDR2 SASEGT, per germline. In DNA form, the CDR3 reads TGTGCCAGCAGTGACGTTAAGAGGGGACAGAGAAATTCACCCCTCCACTTT. Protein product: CASSDVKRGQRNSPLHF.

The count of this clone is one. DNA for the CDR3: TGTGCCAGCAGCTTGGGGCCGAACTATGGCTACACCTTC. This encodes CASSLGPNYGYTF. The chain combines TRBV5-6 with TRBJ1-2; no clear D gene. This CDR3 contains 13 residues. The V end was cut by 0 bases, the J end by 2 bases, with 5 bases between. The germline V gene encodes CDR1 SGHDT and CDR2 YYEEEE. The full variable domain, with the rest looked up from reference TRBV5-6 and TRBJ1-2, is DAGVTQSPTHLIKTRGQQVTLRCSPKSGHDTVSWYQQALGQGPQFIFQYYEEEERQRGNFPDRFSGHQFPNYSSELNVNALLLGDSALYLCASSLGPNYGYTFGSGTRLTVV.

This chain connects TRBV24-1 to TRBJ1-3; 7 nucleotides match TRBD1. The germline V gene encodes CDR1 KGHDR and CDR2 SFDVKD. V dropped 4 bases and J dropped 3; count of bases not matched to a gene: 5. The CDR3 extends over 15 amino acids. The CDR3 sequence: CATSDRDSRGNTIYF. The DNA for the CDR3 is TGTGCCACCAGTGACCGGGACAGCCGTGGAAACACCATATATTTT.

The J gene is TRBJ1-1, the V gene TRBV30; TRBD1 matches at 10 bases. The V gene end was trimmed by 3 bases and the J gene end by 4 bases; junction bases not matched to a gene: 2. This CDR3 spans 13 amino acids. Germline CDR1 and CDR2: GTSNPN and SVGIG (reference sequence). The CDR3 bases are TGTGCCTGGAGCCGGACAGGGGGCACTGAAGCTTTCTTT. This gives the protein CAWSRTGGTEAFF.

The CDR3 DNA reads TGTGCCAGCAGCCCCAGACTAGCGGGGGTCACAGATACGCAGTATTTT. As protein: CASSPRLAGVTDTQYF. The V and J genes are TRBV7-8 and TRBJ2-3; 12 nucleotides match TRBD2. The CDR3 length is 16 residues. CDR1 SGHVS and CDR2 FQNEAQ come from the germline V gene. V lost 5 bases to trimming and J lost 2 bases; unmatched junction nucleotides: 5.

In regard to this clone: Other DNA sequences in this specimen translate into the identical CDR3. The V gene is TRBV29-1, the J gene TRBJ1-2; D not resolved. V dropped 2 bases and J dropped 1 base, with 5 bases sitting between them. The germline CDR1 and CDR2 sequences are SQVTM and ANQGSEA. The CDR3 extends over 12 amino acids. CDR3 amino acids: CSVESVNYGYTF. CDR3 nucleotides: TGCAGCGTTGAAAGCGTTAACTATGGCTACACCTTC.

The gene calls are TRBV27 and TRBJ1-1, with no clear D. Germline V gene sequence: CDR1 MNHEY, CDR2 SMNVEV (reference sequence). V lost 3 bases and J 4 bases, leaving 12 bases between the germline ends. The CDR3 covers 14 residues. The CDR3 bases are TGTGCCAGCAGTTTTACCGGAGGAGTCACTGAAGCTTTCTTT. Its protein is CASSFTGGVTEAFF.

The chain recombines TRBV5-4 with TRBJ1-6, with no clear D. CDR3 size: 12 residues. The germline V and J ends were trimmed by 0 bases and 16 bases, with 11 bases remaining between them. Germline values: CDR1 SGHNT, CDR2 YYREEE (reference sequence). CDR3 nucleotide sequence: TGTGCCAGCAGCTTGGCCGGGTTCAGTCTCCACTTT. It is translated as CASSLAGFSLHF.

The V gene is TRBV18, the J gene TRBJ2-2; 9 bases agree with TRBD2. This CDR3 comprises 18 residues. With 3 bases clipped from V and 1 base from J, the junction kept 9 bases outside the gene matches. Germline V CDR1 and CDR2: KGHSH, LQKENI. This chain's CDR3 is CASSPPLAGAQNTGELFF. In nucleotides, the CDR3 is TGTGCCAGCTCACCGCCTTTAGCGGGGGCTCAGAACACCGGGGAGCTGTTTTTT.

This clone has a handful of counts. The chain links TRBV19 to TRBJ1-5, with D uncertain. The CDR3 totals 15 residues. V was trimmed by 6 bases and J by 2 bases, leaving 14 bases between them. CDR1 LNHDA and CDR2 SQIVND come from the germline V gene (reference sequence). The CDR3 nucleotides read TGTGCCAGTAGATCGGGGAATGTGGGCAATCAGCCCCAGCATTTT. Its protein product is CASRSGNVGNQPQHF.

The chain has TRBV18 and TRBJ2-4; the D is unclear. V dropped 2 bases and J dropped 3 bases, with 5 bases sitting between them. The CDR3 loop spans 13 amino acids. Germline loops: CDR1 KGHSH, CDR2 LQKENI. The CDR3 protein is CASSPSGKNIQYF. DNA for the CDR3: TGTGCCAGCTCACCATCGGGCAAAAACATTCAGTACTTC.

This clone was picked up a small number of times. The chain joins TRBV6-4 to TRBJ2-1; TRBD2 agrees at 12 bases. CDR1 MRHNA and CDR2 SNTAGT come from the germline V gene. This CDR3 spans 15 amino acids. V was clipped by 7 bases and J by 11 bases; unmatched bases: 12. The CDR3 DNA reads as TGTGCCAGCACCGTATCTAGCGGGGGGGCATCGAAGCAGTTCTTC. Translation: CASTVSSGGASKQFF.

The rearrangement joins TRBV12-5 to TRBJ2-5; TRBD1 matches at 10 bases. V shed 2 bases and J 2 bases; nucleotides not matched to a gene: 11. CDR1 is LGHNT and CDR2 is FRNRAP in the germline V gene. This CDR3 region has 18 residues. The CDR3 nucleotides are TGTGCTAGTGGTTTGCCCCCGCCGGGACAGGGGTCGCAAGAGACCCAGTACTTC. The encoded protein is CASGLPPPGQGSQETQYF.